This entry describes one T cell receptor (beta chain). The sample comes from a study of cytomegalovirus exposure and HLA in healthy donors. PCR amplification relied on 60 Vbeta primers (plus 13 Jbeta primers). Assay used: immunoSEQ multiplex PCR; TCRdb lists only in-frame clones, some missing. The profile shows roughly 150,000 clones, 76% of them singletons. The receptor was derived from a male donor in good health and CMV-seronegative. What was sequenced was PBMCs.

CDR3 sequence: CASSLSPGTTGELFF. The CDR3, as DNA: TGTGCCAGCAGTTTAAGCCCTGGGACTACCGGGGAGCTGTTTTTT. This chain joins TRBV27 and TRBJ2-2, with D maybe TRBD2 (6 bases). V lost 2 bases and J lost 5, with 12 bases in between. CDR3 length equals 15 residues. Germline-derived CDR1 and CDR2 are MNHEY and SMNVEV (reference sequence).